This T cell receptor (beta chain) was captured in a study of T cell repertoires in cytomegalovirus infection. Deletions cut 0 bases from V and 5 bases from J, with 13 bases between. This CDR3 is 15 amino acids long. The germline V gene encodes CDR1 WNHNN and CDR2 SYGVQD (reference sequence). A single record per CDR3 protein comes from TCRdb applying MiXCR to the reads. The data contain 200,000 to 300,000 distinct CDR3 sequences, around 8.7% of them singletons. This clonotype was observed a few times. The chain carries TRBV10-1 and TRBJ1-1; D possibly corresponds to TRBD1 (5 bases). What was sequenced was PBMCs. This TCR was sampled from a human donor in good health (CMV status not recorded). Some clones in this sample may be carry-over from other donors' samples. The CDR3 loop reads CASSESLGGRTEAFF. CDR3 nucleotides: TGCGCCAGCAGTGAGTCCTTGGGGGGGAGAACTGAAGCTTTCTTT.